Below, 29 T cell receptor beta chains from the same sample are listed, as sequenced in a study of Graves' ophthalmopathy and Graves' hyperthyroidism (dated by TCRdb to 2016 to 2019). Reads for this sample came from an Illumina HiSeq 2000. TCR beta CDR3 regions were amplified from RNA transcripts for repertoire sequencing. A first-round RT-PCR used HTBI primers with the Qiagen OneStep RT-PCR kit, followed by a second-round multiplex PCR, size selection and purification. TCRdb's own reprocessing of the public reads used fastp at Q25 and MiXCR and kept productive beta chains. Rows merge per CDR3 protein into single entries with the most common DNA and genes. In all, the sample holds 400,000 or so distinct CDR3 sequences, and about 16% of those were seen once. Around 6.6% of the sample comes from the top ten. Sequencing was performed on peripheral blood. These receptors were collected from a woman aged 18-29 years with stable Graves' hyperthyroidism. Donor details come from another sample of the same person, matched by shared clones.

This chain connects TRBV6-1 to TRBJ1-2; tentative D call: TRBD1 (6 bases). Germline loops: CDR1 MNHNS, CDR2 SASEGT. Trimming left V 5 bases short and J 7 bases short, with 17 bases between. This CDR3 is 14 amino acids long. The CDR3 protein is CASSPTGKVRGYTF. The CDR3 coding sequence is TGTGCCAGCAGTCCAACAGGGAAGGTCCGTGGCTACACCTTC.

The chain couples TRBV18 to TRBJ1-5; D uncertain. Deletions cut 0 bases from V and 3 bases from J, with 9 bases between. Germline V gene data show CDR1 as KGHSH and CDR2 as LQKENI. The CDR3 is 15 amino acids. The CDR3 protein is CASSPPGGPNQPQHF. Written as DNA, the CDR3 is TGTGCCAGCTCACCACCAGGCGGCCCCAATCAGCCCCAGCATTTT.

This clonotype appeared many times. The CDR3 spells CSATLFGVMENIQYF. The CDR3, as DNA: TGCAGTGCTACCTTGTTTGGGGTGATGGAAAACATTCAGTACTTC. This rearrangement joins TRBV20-1 to TRBJ2-4; D gene uncertain. Between the trimmed V and J ends, which lost 4 bases and 5 bases, there was a span of 18 bases. CDR3 length equals 15 residues. Germline CDR1 DFQATT, CDR2 SNEGSKA (reference sequence).

This clonotype was found many times. The chain carries TRBV28 and TRBJ2-5, with 11 bases lining up with TRBD2. Germline assignment: CDR1 MDHEN and CDR2 SYDVKM. The CDR3 is made up of 16 amino acids. With 5 bases clipped from V and 0 bases from J, the junction kept 5 bases outside the gene matches. The CDR3 reads CASSPSGGSYQETQYF. The CDR3 nucleotides read TGTGCCAGCAGTCCTAGCGGGGGGTCGTACCAAGAGACCCAGTACTTC.

In its sample, this clonotype was seen many times. The V and J genes are TRBV7-8 and TRBJ2-2; 8 bases are shared with TRBD1. The V gene's germline CDR1 is SGHVS and CDR2 FQNEAQ. Trimming at V came to 4 bases and at J to 2 bases, leaving 6 bases not matched to a gene. The CDR3 runs 16 residues. CDR3 in amino acids: CASSSQTGVNTGELFF. CDR3 nucleotides: TGTGCCAGCAGCTCTCAGACAGGGGTCAACACCGGGGAGCTGTTTTTT. Drawing the rest from reference TRBV7-8 and TRBJ2-2, the complete variable domain is GAGVSQSPRYKVAKRGQDVALRCDPISGHVSLFWYQQALGQGPEFLTYFQNEAQLDKSGLPSDRFFAERPEGSVSTLKIQRTQQEDSAVYLCASSSQTGVNTGELFFGEGSRLTVL.

J is TRBJ1-1 and V is TRBV19, with 8 bases that match TRBD1. CDR1 and CDR2 from the germline V gene are LNHDA and SQIVND (reference sequence). Losses at the gene ends were 6 bases for V and 1 base for J; bases not matched to a gene: 7. There are 15 residues in the CDR3. In DNA form, the CDR3 reads TGTGCCAGTAGCTTTGAGACAGGGGAGAACACTGAAGCTTTCTTT. This translates into CASSFETGENTEAFF.

This clonotype was observed many times. V is TRBV2 and J is TRBJ2-7; TRBD1 agrees at 9 bases. The V and J ends lost 6 bases and 3 bases, in that order; junction bases with no gene match: 6. The CDR3 runs 14 residues. CDR1 SNHLY and CDR2 FYNNEI come from the germline V gene. Here the CDR3 reads CASRGQGNLYEQYF. In nucleotides, the CDR3 is TGTGCCAGCAGGGGACAGGGTAACCTCTACGAGCAGTACTTC.

There are a few counts of this clonotype. The V call is TRBV5-1, the J call TRBJ2-7; 8 bases align to TRBD2. Trimming removed 4 bases from V and 1 base from J; junction bases left unmatched: 10. CDR3 size: 16 residues. Germline CDR1 SGHRS, CDR2 YFSETQ. CDR3 in DNA: TGCGCCAGCAGCCCGAAAATCGGGGGGGCTTCCTACGAGCAGTACTTC. Translating gives CASSPKIGGASYEQYF.

A few counts support this clonotype. V gene TRBV20-1 combines with J gene TRBJ2-7; the D gene is possibly TRBD2 (6 bases). CDR1 DFQATT and CDR2 SNEGSKA come from the germline V gene (reference sequence). The CDR3 sequence is 14 residues long. V was clipped by 1 base and J by 6 bases, with 16 bases between them. CDR3 nucleotides: TGCAGTGCTAGAGTTGGGGGGACCGTCGCCGAGCAGTACTTC. It is translated as CSARVGGTVAEQYF.

In this sample, this clonotype turned up many times. The V and J genes are TRBV12-3 or TRBV12-4 and TRBJ2-7, with 7 bases identical to TRBD2. This CDR3 is 12 amino acids long. V was pared by 8 bases and J by 4 bases, with 5 bases of the junction left unmatched. Here the CDR3 reads CASGEGRYEQYF. The CDR3 DNA sequence: TGTGCCAGCGGGGAGGGCAGGTACGAGCAGTACTTC.

This clonotype was seen repeatedly, ten times or more. V usage is TRBV20-1 and J usage is TRBJ1-1; D might be TRBD1 (5 bases). Germline-derived CDR1 and CDR2 are DFQATT and SNEGSKA (reference sequence). V lost 2 bases and J lost 3, with 10 bases in between. The CDR3 covers 13 residues. In DNA, the CDR3 is TGCAGTGCTAGAACAGGATCGGACACTGAAGCTTTCTTT. Encoded protein: CSARTGSDTEAFF.

This clonotype was recorded many times. This chain connects TRBV7-9 to TRBJ2-7; no reliable D call. Trimming left V 2 bases short and J 5 bases short, with 7 bases between. Germline CDR1 reads SEHNR; CDR2 reads FQNEAQ (reference sequence). CDR3 size: 12 residues. The CDR3 DNA follows: TGTGCCAGCAGCTTATCGGTGAACGAGCAGTACTTC. This sequence encodes CASSLSVNEQYF.

This clonotype has at least ten counts. The rearrangement joins TRBV6-5 to TRBJ1-3, with 8 bases matching TRBD1. Trimming cost V 1 base and J 1 base; bases outside gene matches: 6. Looked up from germline, CDR1 is MNHEY and CDR2 is SVGAGI. The CDR3 runs to 17 residues. Here the CDR3 reads CASSYLPQGVSGNTIYF. The CDR3 nucleotides are TGTGCCAGCAGTTACTTACCACAGGGGGTATCTGGAAACACCATATATTTT.

This chain connects TRBV6-2 or TRBV6-3 to TRBJ2-3, with 10 bases that match TRBD2. Losses at the gene ends were 9 bases for V and 3 bases for J; bases not matched to a gene: 3. Germline V gives CDR1 MNHEY, CDR2 SVGEGT. CDR3 length: 13 residues. CDR3 sequence: CASGTSETDTQYF. The CDR3 DNA reads as TGTGCCAGTGGGACTAGCGAGACAGATACGCAGTATTTT.

This clonotype showed up just once. This may be a read error: a much more frequent sequence differs by one nucleotide. The genes are TRBV6-1 and TRBJ2-7; D possibly matches TRBD1 or TRBD2 (5 bases each). The CDR3 has 16 residues. V was clipped by 4 bases and J by 5 bases, with 21 bases between them. From germline, CDR1 is MNHNS and CDR2 SASEGT. The CDR3 region is CASSGTLEGTFDEQYF. CDR3 in DNA: TGTGCCAGCAGTGGGACTCTAGAGGGGACCTTCGACGAGCAGTACTTC.

This clonotype was recorded many times. The J gene is TRBJ1-6, the V gene TRBV11-2, with TRBD1 matching over 11 bases. The CDR3 runs to 17 residues. Germline CDR1 reads SGHAT; CDR2 reads FQNNGV. With V trimmed by 3 bases and J by 9 bases, 10 bases remained unmatched. The CDR3 DNA reads as TGTGCCAGCAGCTTGACTACCGGGACAGGGGGTGGTTCACCCCTCCACTTT. This gives the protein CASSLTTGTGGGSPLHF.

This clonotype was found many times. The chain uses TRBV29-1 and TRBJ1-5; D is unresolved. Trimming took off 6 bases at V and 3 bases at J, with 12 bases between the two ends. Germline V gives CDR1 SQVTM, CDR2 ANQGSEA. The CDR3 runs to 13 residues. CDR3 loop: CSVELGNNQPQHF. The CDR3 region has the DNA TGCAGCGTCGAGCTGGGGAACAATCAGCCCCAGCATTTT.

This clonotype showed up many times. V usage is TRBV4-1 and J usage is TRBJ1-2; 7 nucleotides align to TRBD1. Losses at the gene ends were 1 base for V and 6 bases for J; bases not matched to a gene: 11. The CDR3 runs 16 residues. Germline CDR1 reads MGHRA; CDR2 reads YSYEKL. Here the CDR3 DNA reads TGCGCCAGCAGCCAAGCTCCTTGGGACAGAACAAATGGCTACACCTTC. It codes for CASSQAPWDRTNGYTF.

This clonotype was seen repeatedly, ten times or more. This CDR3 reads CASSKDSSNTEAFF. CDR3 nucleotide sequence: TGCGCCAGCAGCAAGGACAGCTCGAACACTGAAGCTTTCTTT. The V and J genes are TRBV5-1 and TRBJ1-1; D may be TRBD1 (6 bases). Germline V lookup: CDR1 SGHRS, CDR2 YFSETQ. CDR3 size: 14 residues. V was trimmed by 4 bases and J by 1 base, leaving 11 bases between them.

The sample holds many counts of this clonotype. The chain is built from TRBV20-1 and TRBJ2-4, with 7 bases identical to TRBD1. V lost 4 bases and J lost 6; bases outside the gene matches: 3. Germline assignment: CDR1 DFQATT and CDR2 SNEGSKA (reference sequence). The CDR3 has 12 residues. CDR3 coding DNA: TGCAGTGCTATCCCAGGGGGAAACATTCAGTACTTC. Residues: CSAIPGGNIQYF.

The chain couples TRBV12-3 or TRBV12-4 to TRBJ1-5; 9 bases fit TRBD1. This CDR3 region has 15 residues. The ends lost 6 bases at V and 6 bases at J; junction bases unmatched: 9. CDR3 coding DNA: TGTGCCAGCAGCCCGATACAGGGGGCCGGTCAGCCCCAGCATTTT. This gives the protein CASSPIQGAGQPQHF.

The chain carries TRBV6-1 and TRBJ1-1; tentative D call: TRBD1 (5 bases). Germline loops: CDR1 MNHNS, CDR2 SASEGT. CDR3 length: 12 amino acids. Trimming stripped 4 bases from V and 4 bases from J, with 7 bases between. CDR3 region: CASSVRGTEAFF. The CDR3 DNA follows: TGTGCCAGCAGTGTGAGGGGCACTGAAGCTTTCTTT.

Many counts were recorded for this clonotype. V is TRBV2 and J is TRBJ2-7, with D tentatively TRBD1 (6 bases). With 7 bases removed from V and 6 bases from J, the gap between germline ends came to 19 bases. CDR1 is SNHLY and CDR2 is FYNNEI in the germline V gene. The CDR3 runs to 14 residues. Here the CDR3 reads CASNVGWGPLEQYF. The CDR3, as DNA: TGTGCCAGCAATGTTGGGTGGGGGCCCCTCGAGCAGTACTTC.

Many counts were recorded for this clonotype. This chain connects TRBV7-2 to TRBJ2-5; D is unresolved. The length of the CDR3 is 17 residues. The V end lost 6 bases, the J end lost 5 bases, and 25 bases lay between the germline ends. Germline CDR1 and CDR2: SGHTA and FQGNSA. The CDR3: CASRYRELRRTRETQYF. The CDR3 region has the DNA TGTGCCAGCAGGTATCGCGAACTACGACGGACCAGGGAGACCCAGTACTTC.

This clonotype was counted ten times or more. This chain joins TRBV27 and TRBJ2-2; TRBD1 matches at 8 bases. The CDR3 totals 15 residues. V lost 5 bases to trimming and J lost 3 bases; unmatched junction nucleotides: 5. Per the germline V gene, CDR1 is MNHEY and CDR2 is SMNVEV (reference sequence). The CDR3 spells CASSPGQGYTGELFF. The DNA of the CDR3 is TGTGCCAGCAGTCCCGGACAGGGATACACCGGGGAGCTGTTTTTT.

At least ten counts were recorded for this clonotype. The J gene is TRBJ1-5, the V gene TRBV12-5; D is unresolved. V dropped 3 bases and J dropped 3 bases, with 15 bases sitting between them. From germline, CDR1 is LGHNT and CDR2 FRNRAP. The CDR3 runs to 16 residues. CDR3 amino acids: CASGFSVHSINQPQHF. CDR3 nucleotides: TGTGCTAGTGGTTTCTCTGTGCACAGTATCAATCAGCCCCAGCATTTT.

This clonotype was detected many times. The chain is built from TRBV11-1 and TRBJ2-5; 10 nucleotides match TRBD2. CDR3 length equals 14 residues. V was pared by 5 bases and J by 3 bases, with 3 bases of the junction left unmatched. CDR1 is SGHAT, CDR2 FQDESV, per germline (reference sequence). CDR3 nucleotide sequence: TGTGCCAGCAGCAATGGACTAGCGGAAGAGACCCAGTACTTC. It encodes CASSNGLAEETQYF.

The chain employs TRBV24-1 and TRBJ1-2; 7 bases fit TRBD1. Germline values: CDR1 KGHDR, CDR2 SFDVKD. The CDR3 runs 14 residues. V lost 1 base to trimming and J lost 8 bases; unmatched junction nucleotides: 6. The CDR3 spells CATSDFDRVYGYTF. CDR3 DNA: TGTGCCACCAGTGATTTTGACAGGGTCTACGGCTACACCTTC.

V and J are TRBV6-5 and TRBJ2-4, with 7 bases lining up with TRBD1. Germline V gene sequence: CDR1 MNHEY, CDR2 SVGAGI. After removal of 4 bases from V and 5 bases from J, the junction contained 8 bases not matched to a gene. The CDR3 length is 15 residues. The CDR3, as DNA: TGTGCCAGCAGTTCTCAGACAGGGTGGCAAAACATTCAGTACTTC. Translated: CASSSQTGWQNIQYF.